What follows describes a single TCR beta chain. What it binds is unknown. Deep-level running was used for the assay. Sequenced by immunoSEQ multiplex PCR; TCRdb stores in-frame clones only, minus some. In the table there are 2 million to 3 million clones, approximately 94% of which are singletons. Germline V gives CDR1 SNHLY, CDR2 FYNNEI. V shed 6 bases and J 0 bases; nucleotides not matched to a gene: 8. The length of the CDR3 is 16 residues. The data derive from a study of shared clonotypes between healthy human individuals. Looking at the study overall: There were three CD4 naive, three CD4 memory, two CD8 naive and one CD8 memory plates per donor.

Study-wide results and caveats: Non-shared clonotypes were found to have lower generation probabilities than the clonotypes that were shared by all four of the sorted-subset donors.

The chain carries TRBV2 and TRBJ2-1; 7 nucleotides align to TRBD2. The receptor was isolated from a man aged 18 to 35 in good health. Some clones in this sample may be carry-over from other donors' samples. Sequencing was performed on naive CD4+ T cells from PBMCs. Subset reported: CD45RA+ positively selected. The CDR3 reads CASRALAPSSYNEQFF. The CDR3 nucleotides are TGTGCCAGCAGAGCACTAGCGCCTAGCTCCTACAATGAGCAGTTCTTC.